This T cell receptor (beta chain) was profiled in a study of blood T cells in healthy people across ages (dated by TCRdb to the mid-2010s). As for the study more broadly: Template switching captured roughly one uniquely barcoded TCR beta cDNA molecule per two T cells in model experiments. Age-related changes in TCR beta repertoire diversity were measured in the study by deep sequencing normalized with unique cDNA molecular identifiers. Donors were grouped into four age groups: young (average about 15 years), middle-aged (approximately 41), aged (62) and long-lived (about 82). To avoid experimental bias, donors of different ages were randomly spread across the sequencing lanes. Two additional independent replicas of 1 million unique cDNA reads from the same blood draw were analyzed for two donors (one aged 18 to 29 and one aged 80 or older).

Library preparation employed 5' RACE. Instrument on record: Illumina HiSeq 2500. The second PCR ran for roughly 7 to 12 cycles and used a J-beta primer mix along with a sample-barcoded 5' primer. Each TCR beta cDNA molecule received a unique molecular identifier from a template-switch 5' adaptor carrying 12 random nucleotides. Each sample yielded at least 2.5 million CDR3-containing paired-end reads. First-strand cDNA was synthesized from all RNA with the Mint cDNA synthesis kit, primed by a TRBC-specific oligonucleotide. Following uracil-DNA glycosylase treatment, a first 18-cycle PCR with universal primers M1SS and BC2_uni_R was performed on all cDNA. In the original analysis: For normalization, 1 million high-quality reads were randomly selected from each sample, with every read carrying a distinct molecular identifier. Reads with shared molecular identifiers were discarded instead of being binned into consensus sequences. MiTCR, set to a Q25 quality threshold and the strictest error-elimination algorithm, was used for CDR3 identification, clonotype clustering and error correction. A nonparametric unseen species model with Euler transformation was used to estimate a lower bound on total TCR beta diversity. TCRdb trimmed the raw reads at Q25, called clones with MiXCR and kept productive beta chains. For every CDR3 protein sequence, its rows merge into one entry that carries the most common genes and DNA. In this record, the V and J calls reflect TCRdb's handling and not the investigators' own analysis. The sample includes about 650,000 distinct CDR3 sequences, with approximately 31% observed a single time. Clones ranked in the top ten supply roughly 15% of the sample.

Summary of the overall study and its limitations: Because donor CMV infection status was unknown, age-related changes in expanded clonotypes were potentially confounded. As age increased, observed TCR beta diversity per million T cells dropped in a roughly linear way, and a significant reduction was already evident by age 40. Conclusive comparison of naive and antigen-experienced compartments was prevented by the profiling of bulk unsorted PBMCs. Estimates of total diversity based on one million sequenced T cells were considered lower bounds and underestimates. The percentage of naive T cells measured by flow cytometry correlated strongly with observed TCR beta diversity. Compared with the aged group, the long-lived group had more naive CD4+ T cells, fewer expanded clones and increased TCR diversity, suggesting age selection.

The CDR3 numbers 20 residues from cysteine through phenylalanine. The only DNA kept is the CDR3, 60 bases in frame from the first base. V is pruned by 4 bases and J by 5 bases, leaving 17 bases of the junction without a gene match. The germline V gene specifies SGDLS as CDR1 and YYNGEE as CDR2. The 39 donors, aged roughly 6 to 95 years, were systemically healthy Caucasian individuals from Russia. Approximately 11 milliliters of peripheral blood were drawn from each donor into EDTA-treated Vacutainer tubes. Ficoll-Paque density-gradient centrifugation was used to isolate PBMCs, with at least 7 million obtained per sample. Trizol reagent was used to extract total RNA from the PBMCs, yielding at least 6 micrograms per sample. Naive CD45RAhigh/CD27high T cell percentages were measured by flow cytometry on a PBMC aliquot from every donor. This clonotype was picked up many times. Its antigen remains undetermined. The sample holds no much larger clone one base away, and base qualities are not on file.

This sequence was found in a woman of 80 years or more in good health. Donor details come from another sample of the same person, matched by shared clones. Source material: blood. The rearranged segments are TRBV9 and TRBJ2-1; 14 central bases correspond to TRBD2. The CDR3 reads CASSLRTSGGTLGGDNEQFF. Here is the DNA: TGTGCCAGCAGCTTAAGGACTAGCGGGGGGACCCTTGGAGGGGACAATGAGCAGTTCTTC. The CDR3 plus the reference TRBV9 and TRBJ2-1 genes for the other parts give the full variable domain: DSGVTQTPKHLITATGQRVTLRCSPRSGDLSVYWYQQSLDQGLQFLIQYYNGEERAKGNILERFSAQQFPDLHSELNLSSLELGDSALYFCASSLRTSGGTLGGDNEQFFGPGTRLTVL.